Listed below are T cell receptor beta chains from one sample, sequenced in a study of blood T cell repertoires in COVID-19. Here immunoSEQ multiplex PCR was the method, and the copy in TCRdb shows in-frame clones only, minus some. The data contain about 110,000 clones, roughly nine tenths of them seen just once; the ten biggest clones take up about 30%. The sequenced sample consisted of peripheral blood. The receptors stem from a woman older than 75 with acute or convalescent COVID-19. CDR3s include the opening cysteine and the closing phenylalanine or tryptophan. D genes are given only for firm matches. Size is omitted from some rows. Given values are once, few, many or a class for expanded clones.

V gene	J gene	clone size	CDR3 length	D gene	CDR3 protein	CDR3 DNA
TRBV10-1	TRBJ2-5	NA	18	TRBD2	CASSPGLTSGALQETQYF	TGCGCCAGCAGCCCGGGGCTTACTAGCGGGGCCCTACAAGAGACCCAGTACTTC
TRBV19	TRBJ1-2	once	15	TRBD1	CASSLGQGAFYGYTF	TGTGCCAGTAGCCTAGGACAGGGGGCATTTTATGGCTACACCTTC
TRBV24-1	TRBJ2-3	NA	14	NA	CATSVTEDTDTQYF	TGTGCCACCAGTGTTACCGAGGACACAGATACGCAGTATTTT
TRBV18	TRBJ1-1	NA	15	TRBD1	CASSPQGQGNTEAFF	TGTGCCAGCTCACCACAGGGACAGGGGAACACTGAAGCTTTCTTT
TRBV3-1/TRBV3-2	TRBJ2-3	NA	14	NA	CASSQRGGTDTQYF	TGTGCCAGCAGCCAAAGGGGGGGGACAGATACGCAGTATTTT
TRBV2	TRBJ2-7	NA	15	TRBD2	CASRRTSGGPYEQYF	TGTGCCAGCAGACGGACTAGCGGGGGGCCCTACGAGCAGTACTTC
TRBV27	TRBJ2-2	NA	16	NA	CASSLLGGPNTGELFF	TGTGCCAGCAGTTTACTCGGGGGACCTAACACCGGGGAGCTGTTTTTT
TRBV24-1	TRBJ1-2	NA	14	NA	CATSDAQGNYGYTF	TGTGCCACCAGTGATGCCCAGGGTAACTATGGCTACACCTTC
TRBV5-1	TRBJ2-5	NA	15	TRBD1	CASTRTGDPRETQYF	TGCGCCAGCACGCGGACAGGAGACCCCCGGGAGACCCAGTACTTC
TRBV19	TRBJ1-2	NA	14	TRBD1	CASRPADRNYGYTF	TGTGCCAGTAGACCAGCGGACAGGAACTATGGCTACACCTTC
TRBV6-6	TRBJ2-7	NA	15	NA	CASSRLGGGGYEQYF	TGTGCCAGCAGTCGTCTAGGAGGGGGGGGCTACGAGCAGTACTTC
TRBV28	TRBJ1-5	few	14	NA	CASKQGFGNQPQHF	TGTGCCAGTAAACAGGGTTTTGGTAATCAGCCCCAGCATTTT
TRBV4-1	TRBJ2-7	NA	15	NA	CASSRLSGAGYEQYF	TGCGCCAGCAGCCGACTTTCAGGGGCTGGATACGAGCAGTACTTC
TRBV4-1	TRBJ1-2	NA	15	NA	CASSTSWGENYGYTF	TGCGCCAGCAGCACTAGCTGGGGAGAGAACTATGGCTACACCTTC
TRBV6-5	TRBJ2-1	NA	15	TRBD2	CASRDRLAGGLEQFF	TGTGCCAGCAGGGACCGACTAGCGGGGGGGCTTGAGCAGTTCTTC
TRBV6-6	TRBJ1-1	NA	14	NA	CASEAPGMNTEAFF	TGTGCCAGCGAGGCGCCGGGGATGAACACTGAAGCTTTCTTT
TRBV21-1	TRBJ2-7	NA	16	NA	CASSNRWPQGGHEQYF	TGTGCCAGCAGCAACAGGTGGCCCCAGGGTGGGCACGAGCAGTACTTC
TRBV5-6	TRBJ2-7	NA	14	TRBD1	CASSYTGAAYEQYF	TGTGCCAGCAGCTACACAGGGGCCGCCTACGAGCAGTACTTC
TRBV2	TRBJ1-1	few	14	NA	CATPTGGFNTEAFF	TGTGCCACGCCTACGGGGGGTTTCAACACTGAAGCTTTCTTT
TRBV7-9	TRBJ1-2	NA	14	NA	CASSLTGGADGYTF	TGTGCCAGCAGCTTAACGGGGGGCGCGGACGGCTACACCTTC
TRBV3-1/TRBV3-2	TRBJ1-6	NA	15	TRBD1	CASSPRGQGISPLHF	TGTGCCAGCAGCCCCCGCGGACAGGGTATTTCACCCCTCCACTTT
TRBV3-1/TRBV3-2	TRBJ2-5	NA	16	TRBD2	CASSQTSGGALETQYF	TGTGCCAGCAGCCAGACTAGCGGGGGGGCCCTGGAGACCCAGTACTTC
TRBV9	TRBJ2-3	NA	16	NA	CASSGGAGLATDTQYF	TGTGCCAGCAGCGGCGGGGCGGGGCTAGCGACAGATACGCAGTATTTT
TRBV24-1	TRBJ2-5	once	18	TRBD2	CATSDLSAGLAGKETQYF	TGTGCCACCAGTGATTTGTCCGCGGGTCTAGCGGGGAAAGAGACCCAGTACTTC
TRBV21-1	TRBJ2-5	NA	14	NA	CASSTLRGEETQYF	TGTGCCAGCAGCACTCTCAGGGGTGAAGAGACCCAGTACTTC
TRBV30	TRBJ1-5	few	14	TRBD1	CAWSVGTGTQPQHF	TGTGCCTGGAGCGTTGGGACAGGGACTCAGCCCCAGCATTTT
TRBV7-9	TRBJ2-2	NA	17	TRBD1	CASSLTGQGSNTGELFF	TGTGCCAGCAGCTTGACGGGACAGGGGTCGAACACCGGGGAGCTGTTTTTT
TRBV19	TRBJ1-2	NA	14	NA	CASSSRGGGYGYTF	TGTGCCAGTAGTAGTCGTGGCGGAGGCTATGGCTACACCTTC
TRBV3-1/TRBV3-2	TRBJ2-7	NA	13	TRBD2	CASGLAGEYEQYF	TGTGCCAGCGGACTAGCGGGGGAGTACGAGCAGTACTTC
TRBV19	TRBJ2-5	NA	15	NA	CASSRFGGPLETQYF	TGTGCCAGTAGTCGGTTTGGGGGCCCTTTGGAGACCCAGTACTTC
TRBV19	TRBJ2-7	NA	13	TRBD2	CASSPSGSYEQYF	TGTGCCAGTAGTCCTAGCGGCTCCTACGAGCAGTACTTC
TRBV24-1	TRBJ2-2	few	16	TRBD1	CATSDADRGLTGELFF	TGTGCCACCAGTGATGCGGACAGGGGGCTCACCGGGGAGCTGTTTTTT
TRBV19	TRBJ1-5	NA	15	NA	CASSIMGTSGQPQHF	TGTGCCAGTAGTATCATGGGTACTAGCGGGCAGCCCCAGCATTTT
TRBV10-3	TRBJ2-5	NA	11	NA	CAISTGETQYF	TGTGCCATCAGTACCGGGGAGACCCAGTACTTC
TRBV4-1	TRBJ1-2	NA	15	NA	CASSQVVFIDYGYTF	TGCGCCAGCAGCCAAGTTGTGTTTATCGACTATGGCTACACCTTC
TRBV4-3	TRBJ1-4	NA	14	NA	CASSPAVANEKLFF	TGCGCCAGCAGCCCGGCGGTAGCTAATGAAAAACTGTTTTTT
TRBV12-3/TRBV12-4	TRBJ2-7	NA	13	NA	CASSPGGSYEQYF	TGTGCCAGCAGCCCCGGGGGCTCCTACGAGCAGTACTTC
TRBV5-1	TRBJ1-2	NA	15	TRBD1	CASSIDRGETYGYTF	TGCGCCAGCAGCATAGACAGGGGGGAGACCTATGGCTACACCTTC
TRBV28	TRBJ1-2	NA	16	TRBD1	CASSETGGVWDYGYTF	TGTGCCAGCAGCGAGACAGGGGGTGTATGGGACTATGGCTACACCTTC
TRBV18	TRBJ1-1	NA	13	NA	CASSQTGRTEAFF	TGTGCCAGCTCACAAACAGGGCGCACTGAAGCTTTCTTT
TRBV5-1	TRBJ1-2	NA	14	NA	CASSLGQGGYGYTF	TGCGCCAGCAGCTTGGGGCAGGGTGGCTATGGCTACACCTTC
TRBV9	TRBJ2-1	NA	15	NA	CASSLTGTLYNEQFF	TGTGCCAGCAGCCTAACCGGGACACTTTACAATGAGCAGTTCTTC
TRBV5-1	TRBJ1-3	NA	15	TRBD1	CASSIQGVEGNTIYF	TGCGCCAGCAGCATACAGGGGGTCGAGGGAAACACCATATATTTT
TRBV9	TRBJ2-7	NA	16	TRBD2	CASSVGLAGGNYEQYF	TGTGCCAGCAGCGTCGGACTAGCGGGGGGGAACTACGAGCAGTACTTC
TRBV12-3/TRBV12-4	TRBJ1-5	NA	13	TRBD1	CASSSGGTQPQHF	TGTGCCAGCAGTTCAGGGGGCACCCAGCCCCAGCATTTT
TRBV7-3	TRBJ1-2	NA	17	NA	CASSLNPPGYGDYGYTF	TGTGCCAGCAGCTTAAACCCACCGGGGTACGGAGACTATGGCTACACCTTC
TRBV20-1	TRBJ2-3	NA	10	NA	CSAARDTQYF	TGCAGTGCAGCGAGGGATACGCAGTATTTT
TRBV28	TRBJ2-5	NA	16	TRBD2	CASSSQLAGGIETQYF	TGTGCCAGCAGTTCCCAACTAGCGGGGGGTATCGAGACCCAGTACTTC
TRBV19	TRBJ2-5	NA	13	NA	CASSKNYQETQYF	TGTGCCAGTTCTAAGAATTACCAAGAGACCCAGTACTTC
TRBV14	TRBJ1-2	once	13	NA	CASSLSNGYGYTF	TGTGCCAGCAGCCTTTCCAACGGCTATGGCTACACCTTC